These 29 T cell receptor beta chains originate from one sample sequenced in a study of graft-versus-host responses after intestinal transplantation. The antigens these receptors bind are not known. The repertoire was sequenced with immunoSEQ multiplex PCR; TCRdb's copy has only in-frame clones and lacks some. The sample has 96,000 or so clones; about 94% are singletons. The sequenced sample was unstimulated CD4+ T cells sorted from spleen or lymph node cells, obtained before intestinal transplant. The receptor set was obtained from a human donor who received an intestinal transplant.

The chain joins TRBV6-6 to TRBJ2-7; 9 positions match TRBD1. CDR3 size: 16 residues. V trimming: 6 bases; J trimming: 2 bases; junction bases outside the gene matches: 11. CDR1 and CDR2 from the germline V gene are MNHNY and SVGAGI (reference sequence). CDR3 residues: CASRPPGDRAPYEQYF. The CDR3 coding sequence is TGTGCCAGCAGACCACCCGGGGACAGGGCCCCCTACGAGCAGTACTTC.

The CDR3 bases are TGTGCCAGCAGCTTAGGACTAGCGATCTCCTACGAGCAGTACTTC. Its protein is CASSLGLAISYEQYF. This rearrangement joins TRBV7-2 to TRBJ2-7, with TRBD2 matching 8 bases. With 1 base clipped from V and 0 bases from J, the junction kept 2 bases outside the gene matches. CDR1 is SGHTA and CDR2 is FQGNSA in the germline V gene. The CDR3 contains 15 residues.

This chain links TRBV27 with TRBJ2-1; weak D call: TRBD2 (6 bases). Trimming stripped 5 bases from V and 3 bases from J, with 23 bases between. Germline V gene lookup returns CDR1 MNHEY and CDR2 SMNVEV (reference sequence). This CDR3 has 18 residues. The DNA for the CDR3 is TGTGCCAGCAGTCGCTCCTTGGTTCCGGGAGCGGACTACAATGAGCAGTTCTTC. This translates into CASSRSLVPGADYNEQFF.

This clone was observed once. V is TRBV12-5 and J is TRBJ2-7, with TRBD2 as a possible D gene (5 bases). V was cut by 6 bases and J by 6 bases, with 12 bases left in between. The CDR3 spans 12 residues. Germline V gives CDR1 LGHNT, CDR2 FRNRAP. The CDR3 sequence: CASGSREREQYF. The CDR3 coding sequence is TGTGCTAGTGGATCGAGGGAACGCGAGCAGTACTTC.

A few counts support this clone. The chain couples TRBV28 to TRBJ2-3, with TRBD2 matching over 10 bases. The CDR3 is made up of 15 amino acids. V trimming: 8 bases; J trimming: 6 bases; junction bases outside the gene matches: 11. Germline CDR1 reads MDHEN; CDR2 reads SYDVKM. The chain's CDR3 is CASGKAGGPFDTQYF. CDR3 coding DNA: TGTGCCAGCGGTAAAGCGGGAGGGCCTTTCGATACGCAGTATTTT.

The rearrangement joins TRBV28 to TRBJ2-5, with TRBD2 matching 12 bases. Germline V gene data show CDR1 as MDHEN and CDR2 as SYDVKM. V was clipped by 4 bases and J by 4 bases; unmatched bases: 19. The CDR3 is 20 residues long. CDR3 loop: CASSSSSGREGVGFGETQYF. In DNA, the CDR3 is TGTGCCAGCAGTTCGTCTAGCGGGAGGGAAGGCGTGGGTTTCGGAGAGACCCAGTACTTC.

The gene calls are TRBV5-4 and TRBJ2-7; 7 nucleotides agree with TRBD2. V shed 4 bases and J 0 bases; nucleotides not matched to a gene: 10. This CDR3 has 16 amino acids. CDR1 is SGHNT, CDR2 YYREEE, per germline (reference sequence). The CDR3 DNA reads as TGTGCCAGCAGCGCTCAACTAGCGACAAGCTCCTACGAGCAGTACTTC. It specifies CASSAQLATSSYEQYF.

This clone was seen just once. This rearrangement joins TRBV6-4 to TRBJ2-1; 8 positions match TRBD2. This CDR3 spans 13 amino acids. Germline V gene data show CDR1 as MRHNA and CDR2 as SNTAGT. V shed 7 bases, J shed 4 bases, and the junction held 3 bases outside the gene matches. This chain's CDR3 is CASNLAGYNEQFF. CDR3 bases: TGTGCCAGCAACTTAGCGGGGTACAATGAGCAGTTCTTC.

About this clone: The sample carries other DNA sequences with the same CDR3. This chain connects TRBV5-6 to TRBJ1-5; D gene unclear. Trimming stripped 8 bases from V and 0 bases from J, with 12 bases between. The V gene's germline CDR1 is SGHDT and CDR2 YYEEEE. This CDR3 is 14 amino acids long. CDR3 region: CASSLRGSNQPQHF. CDR3 nucleotides: TGTGCCAGTAGCCTCCGGGGTAGCAATCAGCCCCAGCATTTT.

The CDR3 spells CSGGGQGFDGYTF. DNA of the CDR3: TGCAGCGGCGGGGGTCAGGGGTTCGATGGCTACACCTTC. The chain combines TRBV29-1 with TRBJ1-2, with D tentatively TRBD1 (6 bases). Germline V gene lookup returns CDR1 SQVTM and CDR2 ANQGSEA. This CDR3 comprises 13 residues. The V and J ends lost 7 bases and 6 bases respectively, with 18 bases between them.

This chain uses TRBV19 with TRBJ1-6, with D uncertain. The CDR3 has 16 residues. Germline V gene data show CDR1 as LNHDA and CDR2 as SQIVND (reference sequence). V was shortened by 1 base and J by 7 bases, with 14 bases between the two germline ends. The CDR3 region has the DNA TGTGCCAGTAGTATAGCAACCTCGGGTGGAAATTCACCCCTCCACTTT. Translation: CASSIATSGGNSPLHF. Filled out from reference TRBV19 and TRBJ1-6, the complete variable domain reads DGGITQSPKYLFRKEGQNVTLSCEQNLNHDAMYWYRQDPGQGLRLIYYSQIVNDFQKGDIAEGYSVSREKKESFPLTVTSAQKNPTAFYLCASSIATSGGNSPLHFGNGTRLTVT.

J is TRBJ2-5 and V is TRBV12-2; the table's D call of TRBD1 was not tested on the DNA. TRBV12-2 represents a pseudogene. The CDR3 totals 13 residues. This chain's CDR3 is CASRTGDQETQYF. The CDR3 DNA reads TGTGCAAGTCGGACAGGGGACCAAGAGACCCAGTACTTC.

Worth noting for this clone: A junction end diverges from the germline sequence, so it may reflect a read error. The chain recombines TRBV30 with TRBJ2-3; 7 positions agree with TRBD1. Germline V gene sequence: CDR1 GTSNPN, CDR2 SVGIG (reference sequence). The CDR3 contains 16 residues. CDR3 region: CAWSPGGSDPPPRRIF. CDR3 nucleotide sequence: TGTGCCTGGAGTCCAGGGGGTAGCGACCCACCTCCTCGACGTATTTTT.

This chain uses TRBV5-1 with TRBJ1-5; 7 nucleotides match TRBD1. Germline assignment: CDR1 SGHRS and CDR2 YFSETQ. This CDR3 has 14 amino acids. Trimming removed 3 bases from V and 5 bases from J; junction bases left unmatched: 5. The CDR3 sequence: CASSYGTDHQPQHF. The CDR3 region has the DNA TGCGCCAGCAGCTACGGGACAGACCATCAGCCCCAGCATTTT.

The DNA of the CDR3 is TGTGCCAGCAGACCAGGGTTCAATAATTCACCCCTCCACTTT. This translates into CASRPGFNNSPLHF. The V call is TRBV6-5, the J call TRBJ1-6, with D possibly being TRBD1 (5 bases). The CDR3 has 14 residues. The V gene's germline CDR1 is MNHEY and CDR2 SVGAGI. V lost 6 bases, J lost 5 bases, and 11 bases lay in between.

The gene calls are TRBV10-2 and TRBJ1-1, with TRBD1 matching 7 bases. Germline V CDR1 and CDR2: WSHSY, SAAADI. With V trimmed by 4 bases and J by 2 bases, 10 bases remained unmatched. The CDR3 runs 16 residues. The CDR3 loop is CASSGVRQGINTEAFF. CDR3 DNA sequence: TGCGCCAGCAGTGGCGTCCGACAGGGCATAAACACTGAAGCTTTCTTT.

The rearrangement joins TRBV2 to TRBJ2-5; maybe TRBD1 (5 bases). The CDR3 has 13 residues. Germline V gene data show CDR1 as SNHLY and CDR2 as FYNNEI. The V and J ends lost 7 bases and 1 base respectively, with 10 bases between them. This CDR3 reads CASIQGTQETQYF. CDR3 DNA sequence: TGTGCCAGCATCCAGGGTACCCAAGAGACCCAGTACTTC.

This CDR3 reads CASSPGLAVNNEQFF. In nucleotides, the CDR3 is TGCGCCAGCAGCCCGGGACTAGCGGTAAACAATGAGCAGTTCTTC. This chain connects TRBV4-1 to TRBJ2-1; 11 bases fit TRBD2. The CDR3 contains 15 residues. The ends lost 4 bases at V and 5 bases at J; junction bases unmatched: 4. From germline, CDR1 is MGHRA and CDR2 YSYEKL.

The gene calls are TRBV4-3 and TRBJ1-1; TRBD1 aligns across 7 bases. The CDR3 length is 16 residues. V shed 3 bases, J shed 1 base, and the junction held 8 bases outside the gene matches. Germline CDR1 is LGHNA and CDR2 is YSLEER. CDR3 bases: TGCGCCAGCAGCCATAAAAAGGGACAGAAGAACACTGAAGCTTTCTTT. This gives the protein CASSHKKGQKNTEAFF.

This chain links TRBV5-1 with TRBJ2-5; 7 bases match TRBD2. CDR3 length: 13 residues. Germline CDR1 and CDR2: SGHRS and YFSETQ. V trimming: 4 bases; J trimming: 3 bases; junction bases outside the gene matches: 3. For the CDR3, the DNA is TGCGCCAGCAGCAACGGGGGGAAAGAGACCCAGTACTTC. Residues: CASSNGGKETQYF. Together with reference TRBV5-1 and TRBJ2-5, the CDR3 gives the full variable domain: KAGVTQTPRYLIKTRGQQVTLSCSPISGHRSVSWYQQTPGQGLQFLFEYFSETQRNKGNFPGRFSGRQFSNSRSEMNVSTLELGDSALYLCASSNGGKETQYFGPGTRLLVL.

The chain recombines TRBV7-3 with TRBJ2-7; D perhaps matches TRBD2 (5 bases). The CDR3 is made up of 14 amino acids. Germline V gives CDR1 SGHTA, CDR2 FQGTGA. Trimming took off 5 bases at V and 2 bases at J, with 13 bases between the two ends. CDR3 sequence reads: CASSQYEGTYEQYF. In DNA, the CDR3 is TGTGCCAGCAGCCAGTACGAGGGTACCTACGAGCAGTACTTC.

The V and J genes are TRBV19 and TRBJ1-2; 7 bases agree with TRBD1. CDR1 is LNHDA and CDR2 is SQIVND in the germline V gene (reference sequence). Unmatched junction bases numbered 7, after V lost 11 bases and J lost 4 bases. This CDR3 has 12 amino acids. The CDR3 nucleotides are TGTGCCGGACAGGACGACCTCTATGGCTACACCTTC. Translating it yields CAGQDDLYGYTF.

The chain carries TRBV10-3 and TRBJ1-1, with TRBD1 as a possible D gene (5 bases). Germline V CDR1 and CDR2: ENHRY, SYGVKD. Trimming took off 6 bases at V and 6 bases at J, with 20 bases between the two ends. The CDR3 runs to 15 residues. Here the CDR3 DNA reads TGTGCCATCAGGTTCGGTGACAGAGTGGACGCTGAAGCTTTCTTT. Its protein is CAIRFGDRVDAEAFF.

Remarks on this clone: This sample also contains other DNA sequences that code for the same CDR3. The chain employs TRBV5-1 and TRBJ1-1; 8 bases line up with TRBD1. Germline lookup yields CDR1 SGHRS and CDR2 YFSETQ. With V trimmed by 0 bases and J by 11 bases, 12 bases remained unmatched. CDR3 size: 15 residues. CDR3 protein: CASSLDGFRGLAAFF. The CDR3 DNA follows: TGCGCCAGCAGCTTGGACGGATTCAGGGGGCTTGCGGCTTTCTTT.

The chain links TRBV6-5 to TRBJ2-3, with 10 bases identical to TRBD1. This CDR3 contains 16 residues. Germline V gives CDR1 MNHEY, CDR2 SVGAGI. The junction had 4 bases not matched to a gene; V was cut back by 4 bases and J by 0 bases. The CDR3: CASSSGTGASTDTQYF. DNA for the CDR3: TGTGCCAGCAGTTCCGGGACAGGGGCTAGCACAGATACGCAGTATTTT.

This chain joins TRBV4-3 and TRBJ1-3, with TRBD1 identical over 9 bases. V shed 4 bases, J shed 4 bases, and the junction held 5 bases outside the gene matches. This CDR3 contains 15 residues. CDR1 and CDR2 (germline): LGHNA, YSLEER. CDR3 in DNA: TGCGCCAGCAGCCGATGGGACAGGGACGGAAACACCATATATTTT. Translated: CASSRWDRDGNTIYF.

The rearrangement uses TRBV19 and TRBJ2-2, with 13 bases identical to TRBD2. With V trimmed by 9 bases and J by 4 bases, 5 bases remained unmatched. Germline V CDR1 and CDR2: LNHDA, SQIVND (reference sequence). CDR3 length: 15 residues. CDR3 DNA: TGTGCCAGCCGCGGACTAGCGGGAGCCACCGGGGAGCTGTTTTTT. Encoded protein: CASRGLAGATGELFF.

The rearrangement joins TRBV11-2 to TRBJ1-2; D is ambiguous. The CDR3 runs 12 residues. Trimming cost V 1 base and J 4 bases, with 4 bases left between them. From germline, CDR1 is SGHAT and CDR2 FQNNGV. Here the CDR3 DNA reads TGTGCCAGCAGCTTAGGAGGCTATGGCTACACCTTC. Translated, it gives CASSLGGYGYTF. The whole variable domain, filled in from reference TRBV11-2 and TRBJ1-2, reads EAGVAQSPRYKIIEKRQSVAFWCNPISGHATLYWYQQILGQGPKLLIQFQNNGVVDDSQLPKDRFSAERLKGVDSTLKIQPAKLEDSAVYLCASSLGGYGYTFGSGTRLTVV.

The J gene is TRBJ1-5, the V gene TRBV10-3, with D possibly TRBD1 on 6 matching bases. V was clipped by 3 bases and J by 2 bases, with 11 bases between them. Germline V gene data show CDR1 as ENHRY and CDR2 as SYGVKD. This CDR3 region has 15 residues. The CDR3 spells CAISEGGSRNQPQHF. CDR3 in DNA: TGTGCCATCAGTGAAGGGGGATCGCGCAATCAGCCCCAGCATTTT.